The clone carrying this T cell receptor (beta chain) was seen a handful of times. The antigen remains unidentified. Use of 60 Vbeta and 13 Jbeta primers characterized the PCR. Some clones are missing from TCRdb's copy, which holds only in-frame ones; the method was immunoSEQ multiplex PCR. The sample records 150,000 to 200,000 clones, about 85% being singletons. The data originate from a study of cytomegalovirus exposure and HLA in healthy donors. The study's findings and limits: Under in vitro conditions, a few CMV-associated chains were confirmed as specific for CMV antigens. A prior analysis recorded that most TCR beta V segments were productive about 87% or about 30% of the time.

V shed 10 bases and J shed 7 bases, with 8 bases lying between them. The CDR3 loop spans 10 amino acids. Germline V gene sequence: CDR1 PRHDT, CDR2 FYEKMQ (reference sequence). This TCR was recovered from a boy between 2 and 10 years old in good health and CMV-seronegative. Input material: PBMCs. The gene calls are TRBV13 and TRBJ2-1; D gene unclear. CDR3 in DNA: TGTGCCACAGCCGGGAATGAGCAGTTCTTC. Protein sequence: CATAGNEQFF.